This T cell receptor beta chain was recovered during a study of blood T cell repertoires in COVID-19. Looking at the study overall: COVID-19 samples from acute and convalescent phases originated in the United States, Italy and Spain. T cells, B-cell-depleted T cells, or PBMCs supplied cDNA or gDNA.

How the authors handled the data: Estimation of nucleated cell counts was performed using reference gene primer amplification. Generated by immunoSEQ multiplex PCR, the TCRdb table keeps only in-frame clones and is missing some. The V and J calls and clone size are taken from that table; D and trimming were inferred from the DNA. The sample has 200,000 to 250,000 clones; less than 85% are singletons. The specimen sequenced was peripheral blood. This sequence originates from an elderly woman with acute or convalescent COVID-19.

CDR3 residues: CASSELSRVAQYF. CDR3 DNA: TGTGCCAGCAGTGAACTGTCCCGCGTAGCGCAGTATTTT. The chain links TRBV6-1 to TRBJ2-3; D remains unclear. V lost 2 bases to trimming and J lost 10 bases, with 13 bases between them. Germline V gene sequence: CDR1 MNHNS, CDR2 SASEGT. The CDR3 sequence is 13 residues long.